This TCR beta chain emerged from a study of regulatory T cells in long-lasting Graves disease. Regarding the study as a whole: The study found lower TCR diversity in persistent Graves' patients than in newly diagnosed ones. The number of shared public clonotypes was higher in persistent patients (more than 2,500) than new patients (roughly 970). Accuracy may have been reduced by the small sample size.

Stated time point: newly diagnosed GD, antithyroid drugs for less than 3 months. After RNA was extracted from PBMCs, the TCR library was made from it. With iRepertoire HTBI primers and Arm-PCR of CDR3 regions, TCR beta libraries were built. Using its own MiXCR run on the multiplex PCR reads, TCRdb lists one record per CDR3 protein. The sample holds approximately 490,000 distinct CDR3 sequences, around 16% seen once. At least ten counts were recorded for this clonotype. Its antigen is still unknown. Looked up from germline, CDR1 is DFQATT and CDR2 is SNEGSKA (reference sequence). Trimming took 3 bases from V and 6 from J; bases not matched to a gene: 9. This CDR3 comprises 14 residues. These data also featured in a second study, about T cells in Graves' hyperthyroidism and ophthalmopathy.

The sample here was peripheral blood mononuclear cells (PBMCs), taken at new diagnosis, from a patient treated with antithyroid drugs. This sequence joins TRBV20-1 and TRBJ2-7, with 9 bases matching TRBD2. This TCR was sampled from a man aged 40-49 years with Graves disease. CDR3 nucleotide sequence: TGCAGTGCTAGGGCGGGACTAGCATCGAGCGAGCAGTACTTC. This codes for CSARAGLASSEQYF.